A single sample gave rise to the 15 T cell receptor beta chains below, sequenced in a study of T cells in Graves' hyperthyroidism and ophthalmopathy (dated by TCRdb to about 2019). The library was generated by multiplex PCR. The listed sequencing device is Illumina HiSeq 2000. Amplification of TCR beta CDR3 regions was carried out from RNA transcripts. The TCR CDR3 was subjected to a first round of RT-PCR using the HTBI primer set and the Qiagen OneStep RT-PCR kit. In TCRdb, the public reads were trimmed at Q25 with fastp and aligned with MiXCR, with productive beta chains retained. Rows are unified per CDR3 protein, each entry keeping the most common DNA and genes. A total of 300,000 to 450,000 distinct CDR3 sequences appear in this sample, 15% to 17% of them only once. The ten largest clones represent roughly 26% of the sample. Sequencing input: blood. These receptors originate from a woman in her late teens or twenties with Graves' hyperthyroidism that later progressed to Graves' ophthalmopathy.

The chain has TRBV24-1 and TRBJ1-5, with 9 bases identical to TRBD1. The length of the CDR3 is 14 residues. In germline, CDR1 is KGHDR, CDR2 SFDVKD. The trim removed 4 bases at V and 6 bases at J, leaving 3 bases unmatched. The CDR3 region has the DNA TGTGCCACCAGTGACTGGACAGGGGTTCAGCCCCAGCATTTT. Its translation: CATSDWTGVQPQHF.

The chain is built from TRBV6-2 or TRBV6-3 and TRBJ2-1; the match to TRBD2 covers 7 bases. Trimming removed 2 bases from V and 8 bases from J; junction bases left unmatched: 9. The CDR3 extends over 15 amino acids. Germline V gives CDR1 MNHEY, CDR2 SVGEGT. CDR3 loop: CASSYGVGGSDEQFF. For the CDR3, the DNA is TGTGCCAGCAGTTACGGGGTGGGGGGGTCGGATGAGCAGTTCTTC.

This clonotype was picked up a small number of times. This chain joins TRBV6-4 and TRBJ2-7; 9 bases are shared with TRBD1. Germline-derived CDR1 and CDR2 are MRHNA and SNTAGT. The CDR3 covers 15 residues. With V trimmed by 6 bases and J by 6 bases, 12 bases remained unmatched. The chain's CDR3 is CASREGDRGVSEQYF. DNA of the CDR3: TGTGCCAGCAGAGAGGGCGACAGGGGGGTTTCCGAGCAGTACTTC.

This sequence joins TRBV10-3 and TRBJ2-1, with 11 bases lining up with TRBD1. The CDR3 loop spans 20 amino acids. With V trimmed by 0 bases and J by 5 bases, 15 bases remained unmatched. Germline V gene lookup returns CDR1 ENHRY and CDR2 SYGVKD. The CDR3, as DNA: TGTGCCATCAGTGAGTCGCCGGGACAGGGGGAAAAAGGAGGGGACAATGAGCAGTTCTTC. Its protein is CAISESPGQGEKGGDNEQFF.

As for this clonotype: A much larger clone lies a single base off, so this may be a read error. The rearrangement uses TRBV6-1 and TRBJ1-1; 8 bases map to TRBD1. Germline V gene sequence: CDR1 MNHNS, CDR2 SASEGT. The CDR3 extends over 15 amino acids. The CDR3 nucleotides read TGTGCCGGCAGGACAGGGACTACTGCGGACACTGAAGCTTTCTTT. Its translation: CAGRTGTTADTEAFF.

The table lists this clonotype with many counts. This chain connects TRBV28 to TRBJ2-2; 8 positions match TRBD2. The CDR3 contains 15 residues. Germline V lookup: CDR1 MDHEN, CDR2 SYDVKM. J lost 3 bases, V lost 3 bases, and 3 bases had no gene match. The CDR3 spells CASSFLLADTGELFF. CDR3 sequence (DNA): TGTGCCAGCAGTTTTTTACTAGCGGACACCGGGGAGCTGTTTTTT.

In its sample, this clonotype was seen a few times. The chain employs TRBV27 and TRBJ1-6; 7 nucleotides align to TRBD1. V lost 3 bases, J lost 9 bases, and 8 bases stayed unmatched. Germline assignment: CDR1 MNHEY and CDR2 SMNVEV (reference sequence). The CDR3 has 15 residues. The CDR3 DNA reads TGTGCCAGCAGTTTGACAGGGTCAATTGGTTCACCCCTCCACTTT. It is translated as CASSLTGSIGSPLHF.

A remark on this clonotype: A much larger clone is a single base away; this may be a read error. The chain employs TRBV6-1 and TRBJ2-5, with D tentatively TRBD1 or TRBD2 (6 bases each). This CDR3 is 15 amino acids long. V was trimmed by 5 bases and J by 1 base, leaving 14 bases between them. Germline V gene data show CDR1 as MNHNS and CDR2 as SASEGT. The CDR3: CASSSWGAVQETQYF. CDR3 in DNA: TGTGCCAGCAGTAGCTGGGGGGCGGTCCAAGAGACCCAGTACTTC.

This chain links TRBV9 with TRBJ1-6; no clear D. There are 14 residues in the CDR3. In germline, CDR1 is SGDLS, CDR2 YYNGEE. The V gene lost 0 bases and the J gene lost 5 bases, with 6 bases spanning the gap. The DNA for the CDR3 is TGTGCCAGCAGCGTAGGGCAGAATAATTCACCCCTCCACTTT. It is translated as CASSVGQNNSPLHF.

In DNA form, the CDR3 reads TGTGCCAGCAGTTACTCGAGGCTCACAGATACGCAGTATTTT. This codes for CASSYSRLTDTQYF. The chain uses TRBV6-5 and TRBJ2-3, with D hard to call. Germline V gene lookup returns CDR1 MNHEY and CDR2 SVGAGI. Trimming took off 0 bases at V and 2 bases at J, with 6 bases between the two ends. This CDR3 spans 14 amino acids.

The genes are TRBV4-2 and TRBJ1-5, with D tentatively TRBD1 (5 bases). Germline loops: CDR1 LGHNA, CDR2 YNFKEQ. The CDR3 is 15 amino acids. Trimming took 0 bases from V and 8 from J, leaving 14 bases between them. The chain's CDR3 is CASSQDPRDGEPQHF. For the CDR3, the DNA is TGTGCCAGCAGCCAAGATCCCAGGGACGGGGAGCCCCAGCATTTT.

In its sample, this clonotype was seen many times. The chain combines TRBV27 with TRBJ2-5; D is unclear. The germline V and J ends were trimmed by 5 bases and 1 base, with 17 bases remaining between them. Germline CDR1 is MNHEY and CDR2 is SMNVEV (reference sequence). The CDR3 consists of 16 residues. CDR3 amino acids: CASSASPKPFQETQYF. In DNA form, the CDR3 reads TGTGCCAGCAGTGCAAGCCCAAAACCCTTCCAAGAGACCCAGTACTTC.

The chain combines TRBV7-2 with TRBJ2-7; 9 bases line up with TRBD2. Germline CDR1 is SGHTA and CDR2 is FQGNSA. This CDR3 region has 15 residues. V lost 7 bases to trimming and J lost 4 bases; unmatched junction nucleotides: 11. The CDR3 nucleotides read TGTGCCAGCACCCAGCGGGCGGGGGGGGGGTACGAGCAGTACTTC. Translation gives CASTQRAGGGYEQYF.

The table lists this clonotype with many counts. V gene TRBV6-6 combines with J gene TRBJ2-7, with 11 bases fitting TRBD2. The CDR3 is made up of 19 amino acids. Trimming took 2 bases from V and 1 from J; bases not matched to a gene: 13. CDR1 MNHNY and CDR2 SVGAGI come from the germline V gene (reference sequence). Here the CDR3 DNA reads TGTGCCAGCAGTTACACCCCAATCGGACTAGCGGGTCGTTCCTACGAGCAGTACTTC. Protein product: CASSYTPIGLAGRSYEQYF.

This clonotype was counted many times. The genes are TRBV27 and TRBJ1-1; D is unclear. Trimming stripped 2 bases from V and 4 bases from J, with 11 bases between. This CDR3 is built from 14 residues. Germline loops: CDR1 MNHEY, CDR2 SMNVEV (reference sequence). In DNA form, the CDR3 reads TGTGCCAGCAGTTTAGGCACGTCCGGCACTGAAGCTTTCTTT. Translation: CASSLGTSGTEAFF.